Shown below are 19 T cell receptor beta chains from a single sample sequenced in a study of sequential checkpoint blockade in melanoma. Using immunoSEQ multiplex PCR, the repertoire was profiled, and TCRdb retains in-frame clones only, with some absent. The table shows 10,000 to 11,000 clones, with roughly 50% occurring only once. Treatment defined: randomized to nivolumab then ipilimumab (arm A) or the reverse (arm B). Sequencing was performed on CD8+ T cells sorted from blood (inferred from file names), taken from a patient given nivolumab and ipilimumab in sequence. All receptors come from a human donor with melanoma.

In its sample, this clone was seen a few times. This chain uses TRBV19 with TRBJ1-2, with 8 bases fitting TRBD1. V shed 6 bases and J 2 bases; nucleotides not matched to a gene: 8. The CDR3 runs 15 residues. Germline assignment: CDR1 LNHDA and CDR2 SQIVND (reference sequence). The CDR3 is CASSEPGQVNYGYTF. The CDR3 DNA follows: TGTGCCAGTAGCGAACCGGGACAGGTCAACTATGGCTACACCTTC. Supplemented by reference TRBV19 and TRBJ1-2, the full variable domain reads DGGITQSPKYLFRKEGQNVTLSCEQNLNHDAMYWYRQDPGQGLRLIYYSQIVNDFQKGDIAEGYSVSREKKESFPLTVTSAQKNPTAFYLCASSEPGQVNYGYTFGSGTRLTVV.

This clone was seen only a few times. The rearrangement uses TRBV7-8 and TRBJ1-3; D is perhaps TRBD1 (5 bases). V was pared by 2 bases and J by 0 bases, with 5 bases between. CDR3 size: 14 residues. Germline V gives CDR1 SGHVS, CDR2 FQNEAQ. The CDR3 DNA follows: TGTGCCAGCAGCTTACAGGGCTCTGGAAACACCATATATTTT. Translating it yields CASSLQGSGNTIYF. Combining the CDR3 with reference TRBV7-8 and TRBJ1-3 gives the whole variable domain GAGVSQSPRYKVAKRGQDVALRCDPISGHVSLFWYQQALGQGPEFLTYFQNEAQLDKSGLPSDRFFAERPEGSVSTLKIQRTQQEDSAVYLCASSLQGSGNTIYFGEGSWLTVV.

This chain connects TRBV5-6 to TRBJ2-4, with TRBD1 matching over 10 bases. V lost 4 bases to trimming and J lost 3 bases; unmatched junction nucleotides: 10. Germline V gene sequence: CDR1 SGHDT, CDR2 YYEEEE. There are 17 residues in the CDR3. The CDR3 spells CASSTADRGNGKNIQYF. CDR3 coding DNA: TGTGCCAGCAGCACTGCGGACAGGGGGAACGGCAAAAACATTCAGTACTTC. Using reference TRBV5-6 and TRBJ2-4 for the parts outside the CDR3, the full variable domain is DAGVTQSPTHLIKTRGQQVTLRCSPKSGHDTVSWYQQALGQGPQFIFQYYEEEERQRGNFPDRFSGHQFPNYSSELNVNALLLGDSALYLCASSTADRGNGKNIQYFGAGTRLSVL.

In nucleotides, the CDR3 is TGTGCCAGCAGACATACAGGGGGCCTCTACAATGAGCAGTTCTTC. Amino acid sequence: CASRHTGGLYNEQFF. The chain uses TRBV6-1 and TRBJ2-1, with 9 bases lining up with TRBD1. V shed 6 bases and J 3 bases; nucleotides not matched to a gene: 6. CDR3 length: 15 amino acids. Germline values: CDR1 MNHNS, CDR2 SASEGT.

The chain combines TRBV5-4 with TRBJ2-1; D remains ambiguous. Per the germline V gene, CDR1 is SGHNT and CDR2 is YYREEE (reference sequence). This CDR3 comprises 13 residues. Trimming removed 0 bases from V and 4 bases from J, with 5 bases in between. CDR3 sequence (DNA): TGTGCCAGCAGCTTGGAGCGTTACAATGAGCAGTTCTTC. This gives the protein CASSLERYNEQFF.

In this sample, this clone is medium-sized. The chain recombines TRBV14 with TRBJ1-3; TRBD1 aligns across 8 bases. V shed 2 bases, J shed 4 bases, and the junction held 7 bases outside the gene matches. CDR3 length: 16 amino acids. CDR1 is SGHDN and CDR2 is FVKESK in the germline V gene. The CDR3 spells CASSQYQGAPGNTIYF. The CDR3 nucleotides read TGTGCCAGCAGCCAATATCAGGGGGCGCCAGGAAACACCATATATTTT.

The chain combines TRBV28 with TRBJ2-7, with 7 bases fitting TRBD1. Germline V gene sequence: CDR1 MDHEN, CDR2 SYDVKM. After removal of 4 bases from V and 0 bases from J, the junction contained 15 bases not matched to a gene. The length of the CDR3 is 18 residues. CDR3 in amino acids: CASSSVHSGQVYSYEQYF. Written as DNA, the CDR3 is TGTGCCAGCAGTTCGGTTCACTCCGGACAGGTCTACTCCTACGAGCAGTACTTC.

The rearrangement joins TRBV29-1 to TRBJ2-1; 7 nucleotides agree with TRBD2. V shed 4 bases, J shed 2 bases, and the junction held 5 bases outside the gene matches. The CDR3 length is 14 residues. Germline CDR1 reads SQVTM; CDR2 reads ANQGSEA. CDR3 region: CSVVGGSAYNEQFF. Here the CDR3 DNA reads TGCAGCGTTGTCGGCGGGAGCGCCTACAATGAGCAGTTCTTC.

V is TRBV7-2 and J is TRBJ1-2; D is possibly TRBD1 (5 bases). V was pared by 4 bases and J by 4 bases, with 16 bases between. Germline V gene sequence: CDR1 SGHTA, CDR2 FQGNSA. This CDR3 has 15 residues. The DNA of the CDR3 is TGTGCCAGCAGCTCATCTCAGGGAGGGCTCTATGGCTACACCTTC. It encodes CASSSSQGGLYGYTF.

V usage is TRBV6-6 and J usage is TRBJ2-7, with a possible D match to TRBD1 (6 bases). The germline V gene encodes CDR1 MNHNY and CDR2 SVGAGI (reference sequence). CDR3 length equals 15 residues. Between the trimmed V and J ends, which lost 2 bases and 3 bases, there was a span of 14 bases. The CDR3 region has the DNA TGTGCCAGCAGTTACCACGGACAGCAGTACTACGAGCAGTACTTC. It yields the protein CASSYHGQQYYEQYF.

The chain uses TRBV9 and TRBJ2-1; 9 nucleotides align to TRBD2. Trimming cost V 3 bases and J 1 base; bases outside gene matches: 5. The CDR3 contains 16 residues. Germline CDR1 and CDR2: SGDLS and YYNGEE. The CDR3 is CASSAGTSSSYNEQFF. CDR3 DNA: TGTGCCAGCAGCGCGGGGACTAGCAGTTCCTACAATGAGCAGTTCTTC.

In its sample, this clone was seen a few times. This chain uses TRBV29-1 with TRBJ1-3; 8 bases are shared with TRBD1. There are 13 residues in the CDR3. With 5 bases clipped from V and 2 bases from J, the junction kept 2 bases outside the gene matches. The germline V gene encodes CDR1 SQVTM and CDR2 ANQGSEA. The CDR3 DNA reads as TGCAGCGTTCAGACAGGGGCTGGAAACACCATATATTTT. The encoded protein is CSVQTGAGNTIYF.

V is TRBV14 and J is TRBJ2-5, with a tentative D call TRBD1 (6 bases). Germline CDR1 reads SGHDN; CDR2 reads FVKESK. The germline V and J ends were trimmed by 4 bases and 1 base, with 13 bases remaining between them. The CDR3 loop spans 15 amino acids. CDR3 loop: CASSPRQVFQETQYF. CDR3 DNA sequence: TGTGCCAGCAGCCCCCGACAGGTCTTCCAAGAGACCCAGTACTTC.

This rearrangement joins TRBV28 to TRBJ1-6; TRBD1 matches 7 bases. Per germline, CDR1 MDHEN and CDR2 SYDVKM. There are 14 residues in the CDR3. Unmatched junction bases numbered 2, after V lost 6 bases and J lost 3 bases. CDR3 in DNA: TGTGCCAGCAGGGGGGACAGCTATAATTCACCCCTCCACTTT. It specifies CASRGDSYNSPLHF. Full variable domain (rest looked up from reference TRBV28 and TRBJ1-6): DVKVTQSSRYLVKRTGEKVFLECVQDMDHENMFWYRQDPGLGLRLIYFSYDVKMKEKGDIPEGYSVSREKKERFSLILESASTNQTSMYLCASRGDSYNSPLHFGNGTRLTVT.

The rearrangement links TRBV29-1 to TRBJ1-1, with D unresolved. The CDR3 is 14 residues long. Germline lookup yields CDR1 SQVTM and CDR2 ANQGSEA. V was cut by 6 bases and J by 1 base, with 15 bases left in between. CDR3 sequence (DNA): TGCAGCGTCCCACCGGCACAGACGAACACTGAAGCTTTCTTT. It encodes CSVPPAQTNTEAFF.

The V call is TRBV6-5, the J call TRBJ2-5; 7 nucleotides agree with TRBD1. Germline CDR1 and CDR2: MNHEY and SVGAGI. This CDR3 has 15 amino acids. J lost 2 bases, V lost 0 bases, and 3 bases had no gene match. In nucleotides, the CDR3 is TGTGCCAGCAGTTACTCTGGGGACAGACAAGAGACCCAGTACTTC. This gives the protein CASSYSGDRQETQYF.

V and J are TRBV5-4 and TRBJ2-3, with D possibly matching TRBD2 (5 bases). Trimming pared 2 bases from V and 1 base from J, leaving 11 bases between. The germline V gene encodes CDR1 SGHNT and CDR2 YYREEE (reference sequence). The CDR3 consists of 15 residues. The CDR3 DNA reads as TGTGCCAGCAGCTTACCTGTCGGGGGCACAGATACGCAGTATTTT. It translates to CASSLPVGGTDTQYF.

This clone appeared a few times. For the CDR3, the DNA is TGCGCCAGCAAATCTCGGGCTCTAGCGCCGGAGACCCAGTACTTC. Translated: CASKSRALAPETQYF. V and J are TRBV23-1 and TRBJ2-5; maybe TRBD2 (6 bases). TRBV23-1 is annotated as an ORF whose role is uncertain. CDR3 length: 15 amino acids. V gave up 7 bases and J gave up 5 bases, with 20 bases separating them.

The V and J genes are TRBV7-6 and TRBJ2-1; D may be TRBD2 (7 bases). The V end lost 5 bases, the J end lost 3 bases, and 17 bases lay between the germline ends. This CDR3 contains 16 residues. The germline gives CDR1 SGHVS, CDR2 FNYEAQ. CDR3 amino acids: CASSPDGGLYYNEQFF. Here the CDR3 DNA reads TGTGCCAGCAGCCCAGACGGGGGGCTTTACTACAATGAGCAGTTCTTC.